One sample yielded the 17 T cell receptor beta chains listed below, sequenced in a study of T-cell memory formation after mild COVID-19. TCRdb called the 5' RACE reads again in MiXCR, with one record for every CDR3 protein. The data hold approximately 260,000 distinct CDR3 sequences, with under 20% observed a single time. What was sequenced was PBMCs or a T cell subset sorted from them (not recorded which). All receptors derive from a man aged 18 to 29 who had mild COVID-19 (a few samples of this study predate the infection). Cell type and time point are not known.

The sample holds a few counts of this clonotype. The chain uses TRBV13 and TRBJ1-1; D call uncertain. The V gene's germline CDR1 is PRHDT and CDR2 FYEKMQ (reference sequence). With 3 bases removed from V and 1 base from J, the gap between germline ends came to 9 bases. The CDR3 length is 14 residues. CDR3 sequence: CASSFWTANTEAFF. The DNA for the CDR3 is TGTGCCAGCAGCTTCTGGACTGCGAACACTGAAGCTTTCTTT.

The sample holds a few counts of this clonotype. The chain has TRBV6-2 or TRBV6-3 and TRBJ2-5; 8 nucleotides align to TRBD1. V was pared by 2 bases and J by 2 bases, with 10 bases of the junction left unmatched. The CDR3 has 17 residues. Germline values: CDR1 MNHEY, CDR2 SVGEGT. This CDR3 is CASSYPRQGRGQETQYF. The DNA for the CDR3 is TGTGCCAGCAGTTACCCCCGACAGGGGCGCGGACAAGAGACCCAGTACTTC.

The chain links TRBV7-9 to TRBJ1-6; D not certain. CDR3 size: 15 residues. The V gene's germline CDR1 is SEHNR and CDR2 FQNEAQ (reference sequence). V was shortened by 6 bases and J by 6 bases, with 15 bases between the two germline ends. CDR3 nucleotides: TGTGCCAGCAGGGAAGAAAGTTCCCTTAATTCACCCCTCCACTTT. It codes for CASREESSLNSPLHF.

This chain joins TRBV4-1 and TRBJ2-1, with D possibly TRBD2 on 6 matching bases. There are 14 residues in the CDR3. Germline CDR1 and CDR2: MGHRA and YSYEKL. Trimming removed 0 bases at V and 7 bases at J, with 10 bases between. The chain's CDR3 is CASSQEPRGNEQFF. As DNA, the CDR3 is TGCGCCAGCAGCCAAGAGCCGCGGGGTAATGAGCAGTTCTTC.

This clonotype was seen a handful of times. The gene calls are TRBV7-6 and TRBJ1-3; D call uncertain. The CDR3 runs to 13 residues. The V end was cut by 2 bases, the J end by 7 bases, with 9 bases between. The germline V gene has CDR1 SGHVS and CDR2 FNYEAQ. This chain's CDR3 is CASSLFSRNTIYF. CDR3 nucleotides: TGTGCCAGCAGCTTATTTTCCCGGAACACCATATATTTT.

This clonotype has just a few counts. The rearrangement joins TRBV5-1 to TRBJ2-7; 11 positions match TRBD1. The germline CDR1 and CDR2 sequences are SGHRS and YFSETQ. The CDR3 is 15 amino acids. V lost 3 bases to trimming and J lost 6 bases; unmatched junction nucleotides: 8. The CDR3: CASSSGQGAYSEQYV. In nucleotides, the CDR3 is TGCGCCAGCAGCTCCGGACAGGGGGCTTACAGCGAGCAGTACGTC.

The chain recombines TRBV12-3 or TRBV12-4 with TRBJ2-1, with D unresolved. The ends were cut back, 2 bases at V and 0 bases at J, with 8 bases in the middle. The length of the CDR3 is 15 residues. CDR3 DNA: TGTGCCAGCAGTTTAAGTGAGAGCTCCTACAATGAGCAGTTCTTC. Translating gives CASSLSESSYNEQFF.

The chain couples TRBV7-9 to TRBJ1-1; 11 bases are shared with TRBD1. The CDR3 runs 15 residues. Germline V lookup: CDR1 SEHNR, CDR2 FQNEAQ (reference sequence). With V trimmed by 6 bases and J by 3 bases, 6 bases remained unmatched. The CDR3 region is CASSSGQGADTEAFF. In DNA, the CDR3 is TGTGCCAGCAGTTCAGGACAGGGGGCTGACACTGAAGCTTTCTTT.

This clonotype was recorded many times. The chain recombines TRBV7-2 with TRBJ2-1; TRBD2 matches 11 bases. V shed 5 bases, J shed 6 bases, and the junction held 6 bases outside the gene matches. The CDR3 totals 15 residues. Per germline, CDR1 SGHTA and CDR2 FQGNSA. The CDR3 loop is CASSTRLAGSNEQFF. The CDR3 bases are TGTGCCAGCAGCACTCGACTAGCGGGGTCCAATGAGCAGTTCTTC.

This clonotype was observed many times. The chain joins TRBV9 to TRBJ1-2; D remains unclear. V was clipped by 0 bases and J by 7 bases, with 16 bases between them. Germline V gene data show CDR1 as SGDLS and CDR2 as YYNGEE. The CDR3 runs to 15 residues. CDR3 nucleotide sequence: TGTGCCAGCAGCGTAGGGGGTCCGATCGAGGGTGGCTACACCTTC. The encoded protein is CASSVGGPIEGGYTF.

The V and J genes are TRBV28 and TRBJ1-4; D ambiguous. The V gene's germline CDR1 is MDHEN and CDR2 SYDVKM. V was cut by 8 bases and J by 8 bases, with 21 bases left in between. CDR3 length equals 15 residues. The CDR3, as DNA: TGTGCCAGCGCAGGAACGTCGTCCGCTGGGGAAAAACTGTTTTTT. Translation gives CASAGTSSAGEKLFF.

CDR3 nucleotide sequence: TGTGCCAGCAGCTGGGGAAACAATCAGCCCCAGCATTTT. It yields the protein CASSWGNNQPQHF. This chain connects TRBV5-6 to TRBJ1-5; no firm D call. The V end was cut by 3 bases, the J end by 3 bases, with 7 bases between. The germline V gene encodes CDR1 SGHDT and CDR2 YYEEEE. The CDR3 is made up of 13 amino acids.

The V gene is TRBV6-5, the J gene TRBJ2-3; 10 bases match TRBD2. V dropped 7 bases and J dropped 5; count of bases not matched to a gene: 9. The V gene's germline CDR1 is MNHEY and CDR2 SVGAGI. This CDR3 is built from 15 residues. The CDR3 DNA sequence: TGTGCCAGCAAAATTTATAGCGGGGGGATAGATACGCAGTATTTT. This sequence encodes CASKIYSGGIDTQYF.

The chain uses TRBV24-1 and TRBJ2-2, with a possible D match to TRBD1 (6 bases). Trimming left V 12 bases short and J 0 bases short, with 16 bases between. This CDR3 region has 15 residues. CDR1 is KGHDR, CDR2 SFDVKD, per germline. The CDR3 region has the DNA TGTGCCGCATCCGGGACACCGCCGAACACCGGGGAGCTGTTTTTT. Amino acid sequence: CAASGTPPNTGELFF.

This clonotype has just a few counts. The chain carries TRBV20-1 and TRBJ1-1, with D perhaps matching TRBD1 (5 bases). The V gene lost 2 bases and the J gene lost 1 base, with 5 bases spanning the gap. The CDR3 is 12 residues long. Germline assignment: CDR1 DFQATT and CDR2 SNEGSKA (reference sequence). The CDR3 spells CSARRGNTEAFF. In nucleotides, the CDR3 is TGCAGTGCTAGAAGGGGGAACACTGAAGCTTTCTTT.

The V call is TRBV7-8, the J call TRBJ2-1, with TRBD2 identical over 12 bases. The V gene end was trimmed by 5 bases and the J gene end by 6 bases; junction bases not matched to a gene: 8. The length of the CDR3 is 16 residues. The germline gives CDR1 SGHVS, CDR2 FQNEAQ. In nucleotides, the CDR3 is TGTGCCAGCAGCCCTCCGGGACTAGCGGGTTCCAATGAGCAGTTCTTC. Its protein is CASSPPGLAGSNEQFF. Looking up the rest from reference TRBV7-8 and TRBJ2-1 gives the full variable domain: GAGVSQSPRYKVAKRGQDVALRCDPISGHVSLFWYQQALGQGPEFLTYFQNEAQLDKSGLPSDRFFAERPEGSVSTLKIQRTQQEDSAVYLCASSPPGLAGSNEQFFGPGTRLTVL.

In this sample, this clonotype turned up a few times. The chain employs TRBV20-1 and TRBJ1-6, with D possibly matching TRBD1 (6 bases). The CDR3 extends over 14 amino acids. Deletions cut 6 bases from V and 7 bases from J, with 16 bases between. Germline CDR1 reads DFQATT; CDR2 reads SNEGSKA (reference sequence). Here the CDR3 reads CSADPGVGNSPLHF. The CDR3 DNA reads TGCAGTGCAGATCCAGGGGTTGGCAATTCACCCCTCCACTTT.